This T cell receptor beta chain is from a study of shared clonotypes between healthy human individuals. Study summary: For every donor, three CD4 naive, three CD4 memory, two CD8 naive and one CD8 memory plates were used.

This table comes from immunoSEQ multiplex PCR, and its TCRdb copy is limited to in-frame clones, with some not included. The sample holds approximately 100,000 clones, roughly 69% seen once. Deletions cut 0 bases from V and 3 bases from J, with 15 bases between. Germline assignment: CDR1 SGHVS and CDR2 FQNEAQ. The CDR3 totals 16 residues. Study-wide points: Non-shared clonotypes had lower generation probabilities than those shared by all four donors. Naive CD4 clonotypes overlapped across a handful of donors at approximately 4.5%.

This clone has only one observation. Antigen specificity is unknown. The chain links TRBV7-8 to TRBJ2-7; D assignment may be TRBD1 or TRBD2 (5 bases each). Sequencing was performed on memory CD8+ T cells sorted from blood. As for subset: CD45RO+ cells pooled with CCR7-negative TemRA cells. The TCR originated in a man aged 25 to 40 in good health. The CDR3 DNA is TGTGCCAGCAGCTTAGCGGGGGACCCCGGTATCTACGAGCAGTACTTC. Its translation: CASSLAGDPGIYEQYF.